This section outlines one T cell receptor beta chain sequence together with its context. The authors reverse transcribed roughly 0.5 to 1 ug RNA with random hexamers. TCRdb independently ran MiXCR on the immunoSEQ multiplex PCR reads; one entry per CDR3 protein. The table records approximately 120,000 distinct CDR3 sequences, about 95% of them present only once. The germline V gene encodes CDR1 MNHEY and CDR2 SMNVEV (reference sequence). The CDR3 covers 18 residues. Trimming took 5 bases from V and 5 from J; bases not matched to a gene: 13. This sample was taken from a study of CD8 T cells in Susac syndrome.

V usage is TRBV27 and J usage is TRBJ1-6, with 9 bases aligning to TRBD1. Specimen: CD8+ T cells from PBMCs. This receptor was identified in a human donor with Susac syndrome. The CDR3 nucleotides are TGTGCCAGCAGTCCTCTCCATGGGGGGACAGGGAATAATTCACCCCTCCACTTT. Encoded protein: CASSPLHGGTGNNSPLHF.